The 14 T cell receptor beta chains below were found in one sample sequenced in a study of sequential checkpoint blockade in melanoma. Stated treatment: randomized to nivolumab then ipilimumab (arm A) or the reverse (arm B). Profiled with immunoSEQ multiplex PCR; TCRdb holds only in-frame clones, not every one. Found here are thousands of clones, roughly 20% of them singletons; the top ten hold around a tenth. This specimen consisted of tumor tissue (inferred from file names), obtained from a patient given nivolumab and ipilimumab in sequence. These receptors were obtained from a human donor with melanoma.

This clone was seen just once. V and J are TRBV10-2 and TRBJ2-2; 14 nucleotides agree with TRBD2. The CDR3 runs 16 residues. V trimming: 5 bases; J trimming: 7 bases; junction bases outside the gene matches: 6. Germline lookup yields CDR1 WSHSY and CDR2 SAAADI. The CDR3 loop reads CASSKTSGGADGELFF. Here the CDR3 DNA reads TGCGCCAGCAGTAAGACTAGCGGGGGGGCAGACGGGGAGCTGTTTTTT.

This sequence joins TRBV14 and TRBJ1-2; 8 nucleotides line up with TRBD1. Trimming at V came to 3 bases and at J to 3 bases, leaving 6 bases not matched to a gene. CDR1 and CDR2 from the germline V gene are SGHDN and FVKESK. The CDR3 sequence is 15 residues long. The CDR3 DNA reads TGTGCCAGCAGCCACGAAGGACAGGGTTACTATGGCTACACCTTC. Translated, it gives CASSHEGQGYYGYTF.

V usage is TRBV5-1 and J usage is TRBJ2-5, with 8 bases identical to TRBD2. J lost 4 bases, V lost 5 bases, and 10 bases had no gene match. The CDR3 runs 15 residues. Germline loops: CDR1 SGHRS, CDR2 YFSETQ. CDR3 bases: TGCGCCAGCAGTGAAGGCGGGGGGCTCGGAGAGACCCAGTACTTC. Translating it yields CASSEGGGLGETQYF.

J is TRBJ2-7 and V is TRBV6-8; weak D call: TRBD1 (6 bases). Germline V gene data show CDR1 as MNHGY and CDR2 as SAAAGT. Trimming took 6 bases from V and 3 from J, leaving 15 bases between them. The CDR3 extends over 14 amino acids. CDR3 loop: CASSLNGQLYEQYF. CDR3 sequence (DNA): TGTGCCAGCAGCCTTAATGGACAGCTCTACGAGCAGTACTTC.

This clone is classed as medium-sized. The chain recombines TRBV6-8 with TRBJ1-6; 7 positions match TRBD1. The V gene's germline CDR1 is MNHGY and CDR2 SAAAGT. With 5 bases clipped from V and 10 bases from J, the junction kept 11 bases outside the gene matches. CDR3 length equals 15 residues. This CDR3 is CASSRGDSANSPLHF. The CDR3 DNA reads TGTGCCAGCAGTCGGGGGGACAGCGCCAACTCACCCCTCCACTTT.

This chain joins TRBV14 and TRBJ2-5; maybe TRBD1 (6 bases). The germline V gene has CDR1 SGHDN and CDR2 FVKESK. Trimming shortened V by 0 bases and J by 4 bases, and 12 bases separated the two germline ends. This CDR3 comprises 15 residues. The CDR3: CASSQDLQGRETQYF. The CDR3 DNA reads as TGTGCCAGCAGCCAAGATCTACAGGGTCGAGAGACCCAGTACTTC.

This clone was seen a handful of times. J is TRBJ1-1 and V is TRBV30; D not resolved. This CDR3 has 12 amino acids. V was cut by 7 bases and J by 2 bases, with 11 bases left in between. Germline values: CDR1 GTSNPN, CDR2 SVGIG (reference sequence). The CDR3 DNA reads TGTGCCTCCCGACTGATAAACACTGAAGCTTTCTTT. Amino acids: CASRLINTEAFF.

The chain is built from TRBV5-1 and TRBJ2-7; either TRBD1 or TRBD2 may supply D (5 bases each). The germline V gene encodes CDR1 SGHRS and CDR2 YFSETQ. The CDR3 has 15 amino acids. Trimming pared 0 bases from V and 2 bases from J, leaving 12 bases between. The CDR3 sequence: CASSLVGTEPYEQYF. The DNA of the CDR3 is TGCGCCAGCAGCTTGGTCGGGACGGAACCCTACGAGCAGTACTTC.

The genes are TRBV19 and TRBJ1-5; 9 positions match TRBD1. The CDR3 totals 16 residues. The germline gives CDR1 LNHDA, CDR2 SQIVND (reference sequence). V lost 7 bases, J lost 7 bases, and 14 bases stayed unmatched. CDR3 nucleotide sequence: TGTGCCAGTACCGAGTCAAGGGGGACAGGGACGCAGCCCCAGCATTTT. Translating gives CASTESRGTGTQPQHF. The whole variable domain, remainder taken from reference TRBV19 and TRBJ1-5, is DGGITQSPKYLFRKEGQNVTLSCEQNLNHDAMYWYRQDPGQGLRLIYYSQIVNDFQKGDIAEGYSVSREKKESFPLTVTSAQKNPTAFYLCASTESRGTGTQPQHFGDGTRLSIL.

V and J are TRBV19 and TRBJ2-1, with TRBD2 matching 9 bases. This CDR3 has 15 amino acids. Trimming at V came to 4 bases and at J to 3 bases, leaving 4 bases not matched to a gene. Germline CDR1 LNHDA, CDR2 SQIVND (reference sequence). CDR3 amino acids: CASSTASGDYNEQFF. CDR3 bases: TGTGCCAGTAGTACTGCTAGCGGGGACTACAATGAGCAGTTCTTC.

This clone was seen more than once but under ten times. This chain uses TRBV11-3 with TRBJ1-5; D is possibly TRBD1 (6 bases). V was pared by 6 bases and J by 4 bases, with 13 bases between. Germline V gene lookup returns CDR1 SGHNT and CDR2 YENEEA. The CDR3 is 14 residues long. CDR3 nucleotide sequence: TGTGCCAGCAGACCCAGGGGAAAGAATCAGCCCCAGCATTTT. Amino acids: CASRPRGKNQPQHF.

The rearrangement uses TRBV29-1 and TRBJ2-7; 9 bases align to TRBD1. V was pared by 4 bases and J by 6 bases, with 13 bases of the junction left unmatched. The CDR3 sequence is 15 residues long. The germline CDR1 and CDR2 sequences are SQVTM and ANQGSEA. The CDR3 DNA reads as TGCAGCGTTGGTCGAGCCGGGACAGGGAGCTCCGAGCAGTACTTC. Residues: CSVGRAGTGSSEQYF.

The chain joins TRBV19 to TRBJ1-1; no definite D call. V was clipped by 6 bases and J by 1 base, with 12 bases between them. The CDR3 runs 14 residues. Germline loops: CDR1 LNHDA, CDR2 SQIVND (reference sequence). The CDR3 coding sequence is TGTGCCAGTAGGTTTGTGGGCGGGAACACTGAAGCTTTCTTT. It codes for CASRFVGGNTEAFF.

V is TRBV11-3 and J is TRBJ2-1, with D tentatively TRBD1 or TRBD2 (5 bases each). With 5 bases removed from V and 5 bases from J, the gap between germline ends came to 25 bases. The CDR3 consists of 18 residues. Germline CDR1 and CDR2: SGHNT and YENEEA. The DNA of the CDR3 is TGTGCCAGCAGCCAAAATTTTGGGGCAGACTACCTGGACAATGAGCAGTTCTTC. Its protein is CASSQNFGADYLDNEQFF. The entire variable domain, with the rest obtained from reference TRBV11-3 and TRBJ2-1, is as follows: EAGVVQSPRYKIIEKKQPVAFWCNPISGHNTLYWYLQNLGQGPELLIRYENEEAVDDSQLPKDRFSAERLKGVDSTLKIQPAELGDSAVYLCASSQNFGADYLDNEQFFGPGTRLTVL.